These T cell receptor beta chains were read from a single sample in a study of CD8 T cells in ankylosing spondylitis. A single record per CDR3 protein comes from TCRdb applying MiXCR to the 5' RACE reads. The top ten hold roughly 16% of the sample, which has roughly 160,000 distinct CDR3 sequences, 9.8% seen once. What was sequenced was blood, either unsorted or a sorted T cell fraction (not recorded which). The receptors originated from a female donor with ankylosing spondylitis or in good health (not recorded which). CDR3s include the opening cysteine and the closing phenylalanine or tryptophan. A D gene is named only where the DNA matches it firmly. Clone sizes are given selectively: once, few, many, or a class where the clone is expanded.

CDR3 protein: CASGVASTDTQYF; CDR3 DNA: TGTGCCAGTGGCGTAGCTAGCACAGATACGCAGTATTTT; clone size: .; V gene: TRBV19; D gene: .; J gene: TRBJ2-3
CDR3 protein: CASSIGLNSNQPQHF; CDR3 DNA: TGTGCCAGCAGCATCGGACTTAATAGCAATCAGCCCCAGCATTTT; clone size: .; V gene: TRBV7-2; D gene: .; J gene: TRBJ1-5
CDR3 protein: CASGKEGTYQPQHF; CDR3 DNA: TGTGCCAGCGGTAAGGAGGGGACCTATCAGCCCCAGCATTTT; clone size: many; V gene: TRBV28; D gene: .; J gene: TRBJ1-5
CDR3 protein: CASSQEDSAYEQYF; CDR3 DNA: TGCGCCAGCAGCCAAGAAGACAGTGCCTACGAGCAGTACTTC; clone size: .; V gene: TRBV4-1; D gene: .; J gene: TRBJ2-7
CDR3 protein: CASSLAESYNEQFF; CDR3 DNA: TGTGCCAGCAGTCTAGCGGAATCCTACAATGAGCAGTTCTTC; clone size: few; V gene: TRBV6-2/TRBV6-3; D gene: TRBD2; J gene: TRBJ2-1
CDR3 protein: CASSHPGDNEQFF; CDR3 DNA: TGCGCCAGCAGCCACCCTGGGGACAATGAGCAGTTCTTC; clone size: few; V gene: TRBV4-1; D gene: .; J gene: TRBJ2-1
CDR3 protein: CATRAYPGTGGERNTGELFF; CDR3 DNA: TGTGCCACCAGGGCGTATCCCGGGACAGGGGGCGAAAGGAACACCGGGGAGCTGTTTTTT; clone size: .; V gene: TRBV15; D gene: TRBD1; J gene: TRBJ2-2
CDR3 protein: CASSQDNSREQYF; CDR3 DNA: TGCGCCAGCAGCCAAGACAATAGCCGCGAGCAGTACTTC; clone size: few; V gene: TRBV4-3; D gene: .; J gene: TRBJ2-7
CDR3 protein: CATSRPSTQGAFF; CDR3 DNA: TGTGCCACCAGCAGACCCTCAACTCAGGGGGCTTTCTTT; clone size: many; V gene: TRBV15; D gene: .; J gene: TRBJ1-1
CDR3 protein: CASSFATDYEQYF; CDR3 DNA: TGTGCCAGCAGCTTCGCGACGGACTACGAGCAGTACTTC; clone size: .; V gene: TRBV7-2; D gene: .; J gene: TRBJ2-7
CDR3 protein: CASSLTGDDEAFF; CDR3 DNA: TGTGCCAGCAGCCTCACAGGGGACGATGAAGCTTTCTTT; clone size: few; V gene: TRBV2; D gene: TRBD1; J gene: TRBJ1-1
CDR3 protein: CATRDRGNSPLHF; CDR3 DNA: TGTGCCACTCGGGACAGGGGTAATTCACCCCTCCACTTT; clone size: .; V gene: TRBV15; D gene: TRBD1; J gene: TRBJ1-6
CDR3 protein: CASSLWDAAGELFF; CDR3 DNA: TGTGCCAGCAGCTTATGGGACGCCGCCGGGGAACTGTTTTTT; clone size: .; V gene: TRBV7-2; D gene: .; J gene: TRBJ1-4
CDR3 protein: CASSYSGQGLSGANVLTF; CDR3 DNA: TGTGCCAGCAGTTACTCGGGACAGGGGCTGTCTGGGGCCAACGTCCTGACTTTC; clone size: few; V gene: TRBV6-5; D gene: TRBD1; J gene: TRBJ2-6
CDR3 protein: CASSSSAGGRETQYF; CDR3 DNA: TGTGCCAGCAGCTCCTCTGCGGGCGGGCGGGAGACCCAGTACTTC; clone size: .; V gene: TRBV7-6; D gene: .; J gene: TRBJ2-5
CDR3 protein: CAWGGGLGSYNEQFF; CDR3 DNA: TGTGCCTGGGGGGGGGGACTCGGTTCTTACAATGAGCAGTTCTTC; clone size: few; V gene: TRBV30; D gene: TRBD2; J gene: TRBJ2-1
CDR3 protein: CASATSGSSYNEQFF; CDR3 DNA: TGTGCTAGTGCCACAAGCGGGAGCTCCTACAATGAGCAGTTCTTC; clone size: few; V gene: TRBV12-5; D gene: TRBD2; J gene: TRBJ2-1
CDR3 protein: CASSLRGASTDTQYF; CDR3 DNA: TGTGCCAGCAGCTTAAGGGGGGCTAGCACAGATACGCAGTATTTT; clone size: few; V gene: TRBV7-9; D gene: .; J gene: TRBJ2-3
CDR3 protein: CSGGTGANEQYF; CDR3 DNA: TGCAGCGGTGGGACGGGCGCCAACGAGCAGTACTTC; clone size: many; V gene: TRBV29-1; D gene: .; J gene: TRBJ2-7
CDR3 protein: CASSLSGPTDTQYF; CDR3 DNA: TGTGCCAGCAGTTTGTCCGGCCCCACAGATACGCAGTATTTT; clone size: few; V gene: TRBV12-3/TRBV12-4; D gene: .; J gene: TRBJ2-3
CDR3 protein: CASSTGLTNQPQHF; CDR3 DNA: TGCGCCAGCAGTACCGGACTTACCAATCAGCCCCAGCATTTT; clone size: few; V gene: TRBV10-2; D gene: .; J gene: TRBJ1-5
CDR3 protein: CALDSGVGGYNEQFF; CDR3 DNA: TGTGCCTTGGATTCTGGGGTGGGGGGATACAATGAGCAGTTCTTC; clone size: few; V gene: TRBV30; D gene: .; J gene: TRBJ2-1
CDR3 protein: CASSALQGDQYF; CDR3 DNA: TGTGCCAGCAGCGCCTTACAAGGAGACCAGTACTTC; clone size: .; V gene: TRBV9; D gene: .; J gene: TRBJ2-5
CDR3 protein: CASSEARGLKFYEQYF; CDR3 DNA: TGTGCCAGCAGTGAAGCGCGGGGACTGAAGTTCTACGAGCAGTACTTC; clone size: few; V gene: TRBV2; D gene: .; J gene: TRBJ2-7
CDR3 protein: CASSPDLAYSRGKLDEQFF; CDR3 DNA: TGTGCCAGTAGTCCTGACCTAGCATATTCAAGAGGAAAACTCGATGAGCAGTTCTTC; clone size: few; V gene: TRBV19; D gene: .; J gene: TRBJ2-1
CDR3 protein: CASSRGTSGGVDTQYF; CDR3 DNA: TGTGCCAGCAGCCGAGGGACTAGCGGAGGAGTCGATACGCAGTATTTT; clone size: few; V gene: TRBV9; D gene: TRBD2; J gene: TRBJ2-3
CDR3 protein: CASSGQSGPLAEAFF; CDR3 DNA: TGTGCCAGCAGCGGGCAGTCAGGACCGCTTGCTGAAGCTTTCTTT; clone size: .; V gene: TRBV7-6; D gene: .; J gene: TRBJ1-1
CDR3 protein: CACSGVAGMVDTQYF; CDR3 DNA: TGTGCATGTTCCGGGGTAGCGGGAATGGTTGATACGCAGTATTTT; clone size: few; V gene: TRBV30; D gene: TRBD2; J gene: TRBJ2-3
CDR3 protein: CASSGTSGYEQYF; CDR3 DNA: TGTGCCAGCAGTGGGACTAGCGGCTACGAGCAGTACTTC; clone size: many; V gene: TRBV12-3/TRBV12-4; D gene: TRBD2; J gene: TRBJ2-7
CDR3 protein: CASSQDTSREQFF; CDR3 DNA: TGCGCCAGCAGCCAAGATACTAGCCGGGAGCAGTTCTTC; clone size: few; V gene: TRBV4-3; D gene: .; J gene: TRBJ2-1
CDR3 protein: CASSFPLLRDPFF; CDR3 DNA: TGTGCCAGCAGCTTTCCCCTTCTGCGGGACCCGTTCTTC; clone size: .; V gene: TRBV7-2; D gene: .; J gene: TRBJ2-1
CDR3 protein: CASSLESGFSNQPQHF; CDR3 DNA: TGTGCCAGCAGCTTAGAGAGCGGTTTTAGCAATCAGCCCCAGCATTTT; clone size: few; V gene: TRBV7-6; D gene: .; J gene: TRBJ1-5
CDR3 protein: CASSGAVNTGELFF; CDR3 DNA: TGTGCCAGCAGTGGGGCAGTGAACACCGGGGAGCTGTTTTTT; clone size: .; V gene: TRBV2; D gene: .; J gene: TRBJ2-2
CDR3 protein: CASTEGKNTEAFF; CDR3 DNA: TGTGCCAGCACGGAGGGGAAGAACACTGAAGCTTTCTTT; clone size: many; V gene: TRBV6-6; D gene: .; J gene: TRBJ1-1
CDR3 protein: CASTQGDTQYF; CDR3 DNA: TGTGCCAGCACCCAAGGGGATACGCAGTATTTT; clone size: many; V gene: TRBV6-5; D gene: .; J gene: TRBJ2-3
CDR3 protein: CASSLDRGLDEQYF; CDR3 DNA: TGTGCCAGCAGTTTAGACAGGGGGCTGGACGAGCAGTACTTC; clone size: .; V gene: TRBV12-3/TRBV12-4; D gene: TRBD1; J gene: TRBJ2-7
CDR3 protein: CASSPGGAREPQHF; CDR3 DNA: TGTGCCAGCAGCCCTGGGGGGGCTAGGGAGCCCCAGCATTTT; clone size: few; V gene: TRBV7-2; D gene: .; J gene: TRBJ1-5
CDR3 protein: CASSQGVGTAGGDTEAFF; CDR3 DNA: TGTGCCAGCAGCCAAGGGGTGGGGACAGCGGGGGGTGACACTGAAGCTTTCTTT; clone size: .; V gene: TRBV3-1; D gene: TRBD1; J gene: TRBJ1-1
CDR3 protein: CCADLSGRTTSTDTQYF; CDR3 DNA: TGCTGTGCCGACCTTAGCGGGAGGACAACTAGCACAGATACGCAGTATTTT; clone size: .; V gene: TRBV20-1; D gene: TRBD2; J gene: TRBJ2-3
CDR3 protein: CASGGTELQPQHF; CDR3 DNA: TGTGCCAGCGGCGGGACGGAGCTCCAGCCCCAGCATTTT; clone size: .; V gene: TRBV6-1; D gene: .; J gene: TRBJ1-5